These T cell receptor beta chains were read from a single sample in a study of response to subunit inactivated influenza vaccine. TCRdb fed the RT-PCR reads into MiXCR, producing one record per CDR3 protein. The sample includes 290,000 or so distinct CDR3 sequences, 20% to 25% of them seen just once. The sequenced sample was PBMCs from blood, obtained roughly 20 months after vaccination. The origin of the receptors is a man between 50 and 69 years old who received an inactivated influenza vaccine. Both conserved end residues are part of each CDR3. A D gene is named only where the DNA matches it firmly. Clone sizes are given selectively: once, few, many, or a class where the clone is expanded.

D gene: TRBD1; J gene: TRBJ2-4; clone size: NA; V gene: TRBV10-3; CDR3 protein: CAIGTELAKNIQYF; CDR3 DNA: TGTGCCATAGGGACAGAACTAGCCAAAAACATTCAGTACTTC
D gene: NA; J gene: TRBJ2-7; clone size: few; V gene: TRBV9; CDR3 protein: CASSGSDEQYF; CDR3 DNA: TGTGCCAGCAGCGGATCGGACGAGCAGTACTTC
D gene: NA; J gene: TRBJ2-3; clone size: few; V gene: TRBV10-3; CDR3 protein: CAINGDKTGNTDTQYF; CDR3 DNA: TGTGCCATCAACGGGGACAAGACAGGAAACACAGATACGCAGTATTTT
D gene: NA; J gene: TRBJ1-5; clone size: NA; V gene: TRBV12-3/TRBV12-4; CDR3 protein: CASRLDSSNQPQHF; CDR3 DNA: TGTGCCAGCAGGTTGGACAGTAGCAATCAGCCCCAGCATTTT
D gene: NA; J gene: TRBJ1-5; clone size: NA; V gene: TRBV2; CDR3 protein: CASDTTGLGPQHF; CDR3 DNA: TGTGCCAGCGACACTACGGGGCTCGGGCCCCAGCATTTT
D gene: NA; J gene: TRBJ2-6; clone size: few; V gene: TRBV7-6; CDR3 protein: CASSLAQSSGANVLTF; CDR3 DNA: TGTGCCAGCAGCTTAGCACAGAGCTCTGGGGCCAACGTCCTGACTTTC
D gene: NA; J gene: TRBJ1-1; clone size: many; V gene: TRBV20-1; CDR3 protein: CSARGPIYTEAFF; CDR3 DNA: TGCAGTGCTAGAGGGCCAATCTACACTGAAGCTTTCTTT
D gene: NA; J gene: TRBJ1-4; clone size: NA; V gene: TRBV20-1; CDR3 protein: CSARNEVENEKLFF; CDR3 DNA: TGCAGTGCTAGGAATGAAGTGGAAAATGAAAAACTGTTTTTT
D gene: NA; J gene: TRBJ1-1; clone size: NA; V gene: TRBV29-1; CDR3 protein: CSVEALDRLGEAFF; CDR3 DNA: TGCAGCGTTGAAGCCCTGGACAGACTGGGTGAAGCTTTCTTT
D gene: TRBD2; J gene: TRBJ2-2; clone size: NA; V gene: TRBV10-3; CDR3 protein: CATSPVSGDTGELFF; CDR3 DNA: TGTGCCACCTCACCAGTTAGCGGGGACACCGGGGAGCTGTTTTTT
D gene: NA; J gene: TRBJ1-1; clone size: NA; V gene: TRBV27; CDR3 protein: CASRQTTLTEAFF; CDR3 DNA: TGTGCCAGCAGACAAACAACCCTCACTGAAGCTTTCTTT
D gene: TRBD1; J gene: TRBJ1-1; clone size: few; V gene: TRBV29-1; CDR3 protein: CSVGTGDTEAFF; CDR3 DNA: TGCAGCGTCGGGACAGGGGACACTGAAGCTTTCTTT